These T cell receptor beta chains were read from a single sample in a study of blood T cell repertoires in COVID-19. Produced via immunoSEQ multiplex PCR; TCRdb's table is partial and in-frame only. The sample holds about 120,000 clones, over 75% seen once. Sequenced material: peripheral blood. The receptors originated from a man aged 60 to 75 with acute or convalescent COVID-19. Both conserved end residues are part of each CDR3. The D gene is left open where the match is weak. Size values are once, few and many counts, or a class for expanded clones, and some rows have none.

cdr3_nt | cdr3_aa | cdr3_length | v_call | d_call | j_call | clone_size
TGTGCCAGCAGTCCACAGGGGTACAGACATCAGCCCCAGCATTTT | CASSPQGYRHQPQHF | 15 | TRBV6-5 | TRBD1 | TRBJ1-5 | NA
TGCAGTGCCCCCTTCAACTATGGCTACACCTTC | CSAPFNYGYTF | 11 | TRBV20-1 | NA | TRBJ1-2 | NA
TGTGCCAGCAGGATAGGGACAGGGCACTTCACTAACTATGGCTACACCTTC | CASRIGTGHFTNYGYTF | 17 | TRBV28 | TRBD1 | TRBJ1-2 | NA
TGTGCCAGCAGCTACCTAGCGGCTACCCCCACAGATACGCAGTATTTT | CASSYLAATPTDTQYF | 16 | TRBV5-8 | TRBD2 | TRBJ2-3 | NA
TGTGCCAGCAGCGTAGTTAGCGGGAGACCTTACAATGAGCAGTTCTTC | CASSVVSGRPYNEQFF | 16 | TRBV9 | TRBD2 | TRBJ2-1 | NA
TGTGCCAGTAGTTCCTATCTAGCGGGAGGGTACAATGAGCAGTTCTTC | CASSSYLAGGYNEQFF | 16 | TRBV19 | TRBD2 | TRBJ2-1 | NA
TGTGCCAGCTCACCACTGGGATCGGGGGATGGCTACACCTTC | CASSPLGSGDGYTF | 14 | TRBV18 | NA | TRBJ1-2 | NA
TGCGCCAGCAGCCAACAAGATACGCAGTATTTT | CASSQQDTQYF | 11 | TRBV4-3 | NA | TRBJ2-3 | NA
TGTGCCAGCAGCCAAGAAATTAGCGGGGGTGGCGCCGGGGAGCTGTTTTTT | CASSQEISGGGAGELFF | 17 | TRBV4-2 | TRBD2 | TRBJ2-2 | NA
TGTGCCAGCAGAAGAACAGGGCCCCTCTACAATGAGCAGTTCTTC | CASRRTGPLYNEQFF | 15 | TRBV6-5 | NA | TRBJ2-1 | NA
TGCGCCAGCAGCTTATCCAGGGGTCGGGCCGGGGAGCTGTTTTTT | CASSLSRGRAGELFF | 15 | TRBV5-1 | NA | TRBJ2-2 | NA
TGTGCCAGCAGCGTAGGACTAGCGGGACTTAATGAGCAGTTCTTC | CASSVGLAGLNEQFF | 15 | TRBV9 | TRBD2 | TRBJ2-1 | NA
TGCAGCGTTGAAGAACGAGGGAAAGGCTACGAGCAGTACTTC | CSVEERGKGYEQYF | 14 | TRBV29-1 | NA | TRBJ2-7 | many
TGTGCCAGCAGTTCCCTCTACGGGACAGGGACTGGAAGCGGGGAGCTGTTTTTT | CASSSLYGTGTGSGELFF | 18 | TRBV28 | TRBD1 | TRBJ2-2 | NA
TGCAGCGCTGCCGGGACAGGGGTCTCTGGGGCCAACGTCCTGACTTTC | CSAAGTGVSGANVLTF | 16 | TRBV29-1 | TRBD1 | TRBJ2-6 | NA
TGTGCCAGCAGCTTTAATCCCTCCGGGTCCTTACCCTACGAGCAGTACTTC | CASSFNPSGSLPYEQYF | 17 | TRBV7-9 | NA | TRBJ2-7 | NA
TGTGCCAGCAGCCCCAAGGATAGCGGCGAGCAGTACTTC | CASSPKDSGEQYF | 13 | TRBV3-1/TRBV3-2 | NA | TRBJ2-7 | NA
TGTGCCAGCTCACCCCGGGACAGGGATCAGCCCCAGCATTTT | CASSPRDRDQPQHF | 14 | TRBV18 | TRBD1 | TRBJ1-5 | NA
TGTGCCAGCAGTGTACAGGGGGCACGGACTAATGAAAAACTGTTTTTT | CASSVQGARTNEKLFF | 16 | TRBV28 | TRBD1 | TRBJ1-4 | NA
TGTGCCAGTAGCCTAACAGGGAACACTGAAGCTTTCTTT | CASSLTGNTEAFF | 13 | TRBV19 | NA | TRBJ1-1 | few
TGTGCCAGCAGACAGGCAACCTACAATGAGCAGTTCTTC | CASRQATYNEQFF | 13 | TRBV7-8 | NA | TRBJ2-1 | once
TGTGCCAGCAGCTTCCGGACTAGCGGGAGAGTTCCCTACGAGCAGTACTTC | CASSFRTSGRVPYEQYF | 17 | TRBV11-2 | TRBD2 | TRBJ2-7 | NA
TGTGCCAGCAGCTTGGTGGGAGCTAATGAAAAACTGTTTTTT | CASSLVGANEKLFF | 14 | TRBV5-4 | NA | TRBJ1-4 | NA
TGTGCCAGCAGCTTAGCCCAGGGGGGAAACACCATATATTTT | CASSLAQGGNTIYF | 14 | TRBV7-8 | NA | TRBJ1-3 | few
TGTGCCAGCAGCGACACTAGCGGGAGATACAATGAGCAGTTCTTC | CASSDTSGRYNEQFF | 15 | TRBV9 | TRBD2 | TRBJ2-1 | NA
TGCAGCGTTGAAGACCCGGGACAGGGGATCTACGAGCAGTACTTC | CSVEDPGQGIYEQYF | 15 | TRBV29-1 | TRBD1 | TRBJ2-7 | NA
TGTGCCAGCAGCGTTGGAGGGCTCACTGAAGCTTTCTTT | CASSVGGLTEAFF | 13 | TRBV7-2 | NA | TRBJ1-1 | NA
TGTGCCAGCAGCCTCAACCGGGCGGGGGCAGATACGCAGTATTTT | CASSLNRAGADTQYF | 15 | TRBV11-2 | TRBD2 | TRBJ2-3 | NA
TGTGCCAGCAGCCGCCGGACTAGCGGAGCCGGGGAGCTGTTTTTT | CASSRRTSGAGELFF | 15 | TRBV11-3 | TRBD2 | TRBJ2-2 | once
TGTGCCAGCAGTTTACTAGCGGGCGAGCAGTACTTC | CASSLLAGEQYF | 12 | TRBV28 | TRBD2 | TRBJ2-7 | NA
TGTGCCAGCAGCCCCGCAGGGCAGGGGGCCTATGGCTACACCTTC | CASSPAGQGAYGYTF | 15 | TRBV7-6 | TRBD1 | TRBJ1-2 | NA
TGTGCCAGCAGTTTAAGAGGGTTTTCTCGGACTGAAGCTTTCTTT | CASSLRGFSRTEAFF | 15 | TRBV27 | NA | TRBJ1-1 | NA
TGCGCCAGCAGCGGCGGGCAGTTGAACACCGGGGAGCTGTTTTTT | CASSGGQLNTGELFF | 15 | TRBV5-1 | NA | TRBJ2-2 | NA
TGTGCCAGCAGCTTAGCTCCGGGACAGGGAAGAGATACGCAGTATTTT | CASSLAPGQGRDTQYF | 16 | TRBV11-2 | TRBD1 | TRBJ2-3 | NA
TGTGCCAGCAGCCAAACTCCAGGGGGCGGAGGGCACGAGCAGTACTTC | CASSQTPGGGGHEQYF | 16 | TRBV3-1/TRBV3-2 | TRBD1 | TRBJ2-7 | NA
TGTGCCAGCAGCAAAGCTCCTGGGACGGTCAGCGGGATGAACACCGGGGAGCTGTTTTTT | CASSKAPGTVSGMNTGELFF | 20 | TRBV21-1 | NA | TRBJ2-2 | NA
TGTGCCAGCAGCGTACCGGGTGATGAGCAGTTCTTC | CASSVPGDEQFF | 12 | TRBV7-9 | NA | TRBJ2-1 | NA
TGTGCCAGTAGTATTCGGCTAGCGGGAGGGACGCTCTTAGGGGCAGATACGCAGTATTTT | CASSIRLAGGTLLGADTQYF | 20 | TRBV19 | TRBD2 | TRBJ2-3 | NA
TGCGCCAGCAGCCAAGACCTAACAGGGGGCGCGGAGACCCAGTACTTC | CASSQDLTGGAETQYF | 16 | TRBV4-3 | TRBD1 | TRBJ2-5 | NA
TGTGCCAGCAGCTTGGGGACAGGGCGCGAGCAGTACTTC | CASSLGTGREQYF | 13 | TRBV5-6 | TRBD1 | TRBJ2-7 | NA
TGTGCCAGTAGTGGACAGGGGATAAGCAATCAGCCCCAGCATTTT | CASSGQGISNQPQHF | 15 | TRBV19 | TRBD1 | TRBJ1-5 | NA
TGTGCCAGCAGCATAAGCCAAAACAATTCACCCCTCCACTTT | CASSISQNNSPLHF | 14 | TRBV7-8 | NA | TRBJ1-6 | NA
TGCGCCAGCAGTTCAGGGGGTATCACAGATACGCAGTATTTT | CASSSGGITDTQYF | 14 | TRBV5-1 | TRBD1 | TRBJ2-3 | NA
TGCGCCAGCAGCCAAGATCGAAGGACTAACGATGAGCAGTTCTTC | CASSQDRRTNDEQFF | 15 | TRBV4-3 | NA | TRBJ2-1 | NA
TGCGCCAGCAGCCAAGCCACAGGGAGTATCGGCGGCTACACCTTC | CASSQATGSIGGYTF | 15 | TRBV4-3 | NA | TRBJ1-2 | NA
TGTGCCAGTAGTATTCGGCCTACAACGGGCACTGAAGCTTTCTTT | CASSIRPTTGTEAFF | 15 | TRBV19 | NA | TRBJ1-1 | NA
TGTGCCAGCAGCGTCGAACTAGCGGCCAACACCGGGGAGCTGTTTTTT | CASSVELAANTGELFF | 16 | TRBV9 | TRBD2 | TRBJ2-2 | NA
TGTGCCAGCAGCTTTGTGGCAGGGGGCACCGGGGAGCTGTTTTTT | CASSFVAGGTGELFF | 15 | TRBV5-6 | TRBD1 | TRBJ2-2 | NA
TGTGCCAGCAGTTTATTACAGGGCAAGGACACTGAAGCTTTCTTT | CASSLLQGKDTEAFF | 15 | TRBV28 | NA | TRBJ1-1 | NA